These 28 T cell receptor beta chains came from one sample sequenced in a study of CD8 T cells in Susac syndrome. RNA amounts of 0.5 to 1 ug underwent reverse transcription with random hexamers. TCRdb analysed the immunoSEQ multiplex PCR reads with MiXCR anew, one entry per CDR3 protein. The sample contains about 300,000 distinct CDR3 sequences, 65% to 90% of which appear only once. Material for sequencing was CD8+ T cells from PBMCs. All receptors derive from a human donor with multiple sclerosis.

The rearrangement uses TRBV12-3 or TRBV12-4 and TRBJ1-2, with D perhaps TRBD1 (5 bases). CDR3 length: 14 amino acids. The ends were cut back, 3 bases at V and 4 bases at J, with 12 bases in the middle. CDR3 amino acids: CASSFGGPGYGYTF. The CDR3 DNA reads TGTGCCAGCAGTTTTGGGGGTCCGGGCTATGGCTACACCTTC.

The chain employs TRBV19 and TRBJ1-1; the D gene is possibly TRBD1 (5 bases). The CDR3 length is 15 residues. Germline-derived CDR1 and CDR2 are LNHDA and SQIVND (reference sequence). With 4 bases removed from V and 2 bases from J, the gap between germline ends came to 14 bases. CDR3 coding DNA: TGTGCCAGTAGTACCCCCGACAGCAGAAACACTGAAGCTTTCTTT. Protein product: CASSTPDSRNTEAFF.

The CDR3 DNA sequence: TGTGCCAGCAGGGCCGGGACAGGGTCCTACAATGAGCAGTTCTTC. This encodes CASRAGTGSYNEQFF. The V call is TRBV6-2 or TRBV6-3, the J call TRBJ2-1; 9 bases fit TRBD1. Germline-derived CDR1 and CDR2 are MNHEY and SVGEGT. The CDR3 runs to 15 residues. V lost 6 bases and J lost 1; bases outside the gene matches: 4.

The gene calls are TRBV6-2 or TRBV6-3 and TRBJ2-7; no reliable D call. The CDR3 contains 15 residues. Germline CDR1 is MNHEY and CDR2 is SVGEGT. V lost 2 bases and J lost 0, with 11 bases in between. CDR3 bases: TGTGCCAGCAGTTACCCCCGGCGTTACTCCTACGAGCAGTACTTC. It yields the protein CASSYPRRYSYEQYF.

The V gene is TRBV7-9, the J gene TRBJ2-5, with 7 nucleotides matching TRBD1. The CDR3 has 16 residues. V dropped 4 bases and J dropped 5; count of bases not matched to a gene: 13. Germline-derived CDR1 and CDR2 are SEHNR and FQNEAQ (reference sequence). The CDR3 region has the DNA TGTGCCAGCAGCTCCACATTCGAAGGGGGCCAGGAGACCCAGTACTTC. Translation gives CASSSTFEGGQETQYF.

This clonotype was counted a single time. The rearrangement uses TRBV19 and TRBJ2-7; TRBD1 aligns across 9 bases. CDR1 LNHDA and CDR2 SQIVND come from the germline V gene (reference sequence). V lost 5 bases, J lost 2 bases, and 7 bases stayed unmatched. The CDR3 totals 15 residues. The CDR3 region is CASSAPGQGTYEQYF. As DNA, the CDR3 is TGTGCCAGTAGTGCTCCGGGACAGGGAACCTACGAGCAGTACTTC.

The chain links TRBV28 to TRBJ2-1, with TRBD2 as a possible D gene (5 bases). There are 14 residues in the CDR3. Germline lookup yields CDR1 MDHEN and CDR2 SYDVKM. DNA for the CDR3: TGTGCGTCTGGGGTGCGGAGGTATGGGGATGAGCAGTTCTTC. Its translation is CASGVRRYGDEQFF.

The chain couples TRBV7-9 to TRBJ2-1; D may be TRBD1 (6 bases). Per germline, CDR1 SEHNR and CDR2 FQNEAQ (reference sequence). V dropped 4 bases and J dropped 2 bases, with 18 bases sitting between them. This CDR3 is 17 amino acids long. CDR3 protein: CASSYPLQGPPYNEQFF. The CDR3 coding sequence is TGTGCCAGCAGCTATCCCTTACAGGGTCCCCCCTACAATGAGCAGTTCTTC.

This clonotype is a singleton in its sample. This chain links TRBV5-4 with TRBJ2-7, with 8 bases aligning to TRBD2. Germline CDR1 SGHNT, CDR2 YYREEE (reference sequence). The CDR3 length is 18 residues. The V segment lost 4 bases and the J segment 7 bases; nucleotides outside the gene matches: 22. CDR3 loop: CASSRPGSPAGGGGEQYF. The DNA for the CDR3 is TGTGCCAGCAGCCGGCCAGGTTCTCCGGCGGGAGGAGGGGGAGAGCAGTACTTC.

The CDR3 DNA reads as TGTGCCTGGAGACAGGCAAGCTCCTACGAGCAGTACTTC. It codes for CAWRQASSYEQYF. The rearrangement links TRBV30 to TRBJ2-7; D may be TRBD1 (5 bases). CDR3 length: 13 residues. V gave up 3 bases and J gave up 0 bases, with 9 bases separating them. CDR1 is GTSNPN, CDR2 SVGIG, per germline (reference sequence).

This rearrangement joins TRBV30 to TRBJ1-2; 9 bases are shared with TRBD1. This CDR3 contains 14 residues. Germline loops: CDR1 GTSNPN, CDR2 SVGIG (reference sequence). The junction had 4 bases not matched to a gene; V was cut back by 1 base and J by 4 bases. The CDR3 here is CAWSAGTGTYGYTF. The CDR3 nucleotides read TGTGCCTGGAGTGCCGGGACAGGGACCTATGGCTACACCTTC. Full variable domain (remainder filled in from reference TRBV30 and TRBJ1-2): SQTIHQWPATLVQPVGSPLSLECTVEGTSNPNLYWYRQAAGRGLQLLFYSVGIGQISSEVPQNLSASRPQDRQFILSSKKLLLSDSGFYLCAWSAGTGTYGYTFGSGTRLTVV.

V is TRBV15 and J is TRBJ1-1; D possibly corresponds to TRBD1 (5 bases). The CDR3 loop spans 14 amino acids. Germline V gene data show CDR1 as LNHNV and CDR2 as YYDKDF (reference sequence). The V and J ends lost 3 bases and 1 base respectively, with 9 bases between them. The CDR3 DNA reads as TGTGCCACCAGCAGCGGACATGAGAACACTGAAGCTTTCTTT. This encodes CATSSGHENTEAFF. Looking up the rest from reference TRBV15 and TRBJ1-1 gives the full variable domain: DAMVIQNPRYQVTQFGKPVTLSCSQTLNHNVMYWYQQKSSQAPKLLFHYYDKDFNNEADTPDNFQSRRPNTSFCFLDIRSPGLGDTAMYLCATSSGHENTEAFFGQGTRLTVV.

The chain links TRBV24-1 to TRBJ1-5; TRBD1 agrees at 10 bases. CDR3 length: 16 residues. Per germline, CDR1 KGHDR and CDR2 SFDVKD. V dropped 7 bases and J dropped 6; count of bases not matched to a gene: 11. The CDR3 loop reads CATSPRGQGWTQPQHF. The CDR3 DNA sequence: TGTGCCACCAGCCCGCGGGGACAGGGGTGGACTCAGCCCCAGCATTTT.

The chain joins TRBV3-1 to TRBJ2-2; the D call may be TRBD1 or TRBD2 (6 bases each). V dropped 6 bases and J dropped 7 bases, with 21 bases sitting between them. Germline CDR1 reads LGHDT; CDR2 reads YNNKEL (reference sequence). This CDR3 has 16 amino acids. Written as DNA, the CDR3 is TGTGCCAGCAGTGTGGAGGGGGAGCGGCGGAACGGGGAGCTGTTTTTT. Protein sequence: CASSVEGERRNGELFF.

In regard to this clonotype: One end of the junction varies from germline; a read error may be responsible. CDR3 region: CASSPTPASGGSSYGQYF. CDR3 bases: TGTGCCAGCAGCCCGACACCAGCTAGCGGAGGAAGCTCCTACGGGCAGTACTTC. The V and J genes are TRBV7-8 and TRBJ2-7; 7 nucleotides line up with TRBD2. CDR1 and CDR2 from the germline V gene are SGHVS and FQNEAQ. The CDR3 has 18 residues.

This clonotype came up a few times. This sequence joins TRBV5-6 and TRBJ1-2, with TRBD1 identical over 9 bases. Unmatched junction bases numbered 0, after V lost 0 bases and J lost 3 bases. There are 14 residues in the CDR3. Germline-derived CDR1 and CDR2 are SGHDT and YYEEEE. CDR3 region: CASSLGTGDYGYTF. CDR3 bases: TGTGCCAGCAGCTTGGGGACAGGGGACTATGGCTACACCTTC. Filled out from reference TRBV5-6 and TRBJ1-2, the complete variable domain reads DAGVTQSPTHLIKTRGQQVTLRCSPKSGHDTVSWYQQALGQGPQFIFQYYEEEERQRGNFPDRFSGHQFPNYSSELNVNALLLGDSALYLCASSLGTGDYGYTFGSGTRLTVV.

The rearrangement uses TRBV20-1 and TRBJ2-1, with no clear D. V was pared by 6 bases and J by 0 bases, with 18 bases between. Germline CDR1 reads DFQATT; CDR2 reads SNEGSKA (reference sequence). The CDR3 is 16 amino acids. CDR3 in amino acids: CSALSPASSSYNEQFF. The DNA for the CDR3 is TGCAGTGCCCTTTCCCCGGCTTCAAGCTCCTACAATGAGCAGTTCTTC.

The genes are TRBV6-5 and TRBJ2-1; 10 bases line up with TRBD2. With 6 bases clipped from V and 6 bases from J, the junction kept 5 bases outside the gene matches. The CDR3 has 14 residues. Germline V CDR1 and CDR2: MNHEY, SVGAGI. In DNA form, the CDR3 reads TGTGCCAGCAGAGAACTAGCGGGGTTCAATGAGCAGTTCTTC. Its translation: CASRELAGFNEQFF.

This chain connects TRBV7-2 to TRBJ2-1; 7 positions agree with TRBD1. Germline-derived CDR1 and CDR2 are SGHTA and FQGNSA. This CDR3 comprises 14 residues. J lost 7 bases, V lost 5 bases, and 8 bases had no gene match. The CDR3 DNA reads TGTGCCAGCAGCCCCCATCTACAGGGGAATGAGCAGTTCTTC. It encodes CASSPHLQGNEQFF.

J is TRBJ1-1 and V is TRBV7-3, with D tentatively TRBD1 (6 bases). This CDR3 has 17 amino acids. The V end was cut by 1 base, the J end by 2 bases, with 17 bases between. Germline CDR1 and CDR2: SGHTA and FQGTGA. The CDR3 DNA is TGTGCCAGCAGCTTAATACCCGTGGCAGGGGCTAACACTGAAGCTTTCTTT. This translates into CASSLIPVAGANTEAFF. The full variable domain, rest sourced from reference TRBV7-3 and TRBJ1-1, is GAGVSQTPSNKVTEKGKYVELRCDPISGHTALYWYRQSLGQGPEFLIYFQGTGAADDSGLPNDRFFAVRPEGSVSTLKIQRTERGDSAVYLCASSLIPVAGANTEAFFGQGTRLTVV.

This chain joins TRBV6-2 or TRBV6-3 and TRBJ2-7, with TRBD2 matching over 11 bases. Germline loops: CDR1 MNHEY, CDR2 SVGEGT. The CDR3 extends over 14 amino acids. V dropped 7 bases and J dropped 4; count of bases not matched to a gene: 6. In DNA form, the CDR3 reads TGTGCCAGCACCTCACTAGCGGGAGTGTACGAGCAGTACTTC. Its translation is CASTSLAGVYEQYF.

The V gene is TRBV7-8, the J gene TRBJ2-1, with TRBD2 as a possible D gene (5 bases). Germline V gene sequence: CDR1 SGHVS, CDR2 FQNEAQ. Between the trimmed V and J ends, which lost 4 bases and 3 bases, there was a span of 19 bases. The CDR3 is 17 amino acids. The CDR3 DNA reads TGTGCCAGCAGCTCGACCGGGATAGTCGTCGGCTACAATGAGCAGTTCTTC. As protein: CASSSTGIVVGYNEQFF.

This clonotype was detected a few times. This chain joins TRBV6-2 or TRBV6-3 and TRBJ1-3, with D unclear. Trimming removed 1 base from V and 0 bases from J, with 1 base in between. Germline V lookup: CDR1 MNHEY, CDR2 SVGEGT. This CDR3 region has 13 residues. CDR3 nucleotide sequence: TGTGCCAGCAGTTACTACTCTGGAAACACCATATATTTT. Its translation is CASSYYSGNTIYF.

The chain couples TRBV20-1 to TRBJ2-7; D perhaps matches TRBD2 (5 bases). The CDR3 has 14 amino acids. V lost 1 base and J 1 base, leaving 11 bases between the germline ends. CDR1 is DFQATT and CDR2 is SNEGSKA in the germline V gene (reference sequence). CDR3 region: CSARAGWYSYEQYF. CDR3 sequence (DNA): TGCAGTGCTAGAGCGGGGTGGTATTCCTACGAGCAGTACTTC.

The chain has TRBV11-2 and TRBJ2-7; weak D call: TRBD2 (5 bases). V lost 7 bases and J 5 bases, leaving 9 bases between the germline ends. Germline CDR1 is SGHAT and CDR2 is FQNNGV. The CDR3 spans 11 residues. This CDR3 is CASTAGDEQYF. The CDR3 coding sequence is TGTGCCAGCACGGCCGGGGACGAGCAGTACTTC.

The chain employs TRBV9 and TRBJ2-7; no firm D call. CDR1 is SGDLS and CDR2 is YYNGEE in the germline V gene. The CDR3 contains 13 residues. V was clipped by 0 bases and J by 2 bases, with 6 bases between them. The CDR3 bases are TGTGCCAGCAGCGTAGGCCCAACCTACGAGCAGTACTTC. Its protein is CASSVGPTYEQYF.

The chain joins TRBV15 to TRBJ1-1; tentatively, D is TRBD1 (6 bases). In germline, CDR1 is LNHNV, CDR2 YYDKDF (reference sequence). Trimming removed 0 bases at V and 4 bases at J, with 15 bases between. The CDR3 runs 16 residues. The CDR3 DNA is TGTGCCACCAGCAGAGATCGGTGGACAGTGGGCACTGAAGCTTTCTTT. Translation gives CATSRDRWTVGTEAFF.

The chain combines TRBV24-1 with TRBJ1-2; D uncertain. The CDR3 contains 15 residues. V was cut by 4 bases and J by 4 bases, with 15 bases left in between. In germline, CDR1 is KGHDR, CDR2 SFDVKD. CDR3 in DNA: TGTGCCACCAGTGAGTATGAAGGACCGGTCTATGGCTACACCTTC. This codes for CATSEYEGPVYGYTF.